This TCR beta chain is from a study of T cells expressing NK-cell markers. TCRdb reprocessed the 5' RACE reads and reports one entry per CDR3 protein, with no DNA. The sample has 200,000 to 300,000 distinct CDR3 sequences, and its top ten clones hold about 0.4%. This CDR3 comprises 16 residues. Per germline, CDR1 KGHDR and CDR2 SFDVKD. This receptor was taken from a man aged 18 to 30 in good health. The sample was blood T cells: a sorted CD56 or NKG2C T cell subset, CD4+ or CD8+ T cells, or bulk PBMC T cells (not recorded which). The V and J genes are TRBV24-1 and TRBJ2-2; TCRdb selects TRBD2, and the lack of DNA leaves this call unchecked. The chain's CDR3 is CATSLAEGRGTGELFF.